This T cell receptor beta chain emerged from a study of OX40 agonist ivuxolimab in advanced cancers. About the research overall: Previous treatment with anti-PD-1, anti-PD-L1 or anti-CTLA-4 therapy was allowed; 40% had received some.

TCRdb's table, derived via immunoSEQ multiplex PCR, lists solely in-frame clones and lacks some. The table records fewer than 120,000 clones, more than 70% of them present only once. The CDR3 runs to 14 residues. With 11 bases removed from V and 7 bases from J, the gap between germline ends came to 23 bases. Germline CDR1 SNHLY, CDR2 FYNNEI. The rearrangement links TRBV2 to TRBJ1-1, with TRBD1 as a possible D gene (5 bases). This sequence originates from an adult with an advanced solid tumor such as melanoma, head and neck, liver or kidney cancer. Material: CD4+ or CD8+ T cells sorted from blood, obtained in a trial of the OX40 agonist ivuxolimab. The CDR3 protein is CALSQGRGEVEAFF. In DNA, the CDR3 is TGTGCCCTCTCCCAAGGGAGGGGCGAGGTTGAAGCTTTCTTT. The variable domain in full, with the rest retrieved from reference TRBV2 and TRBJ1-1, is EPEVTQTPSHQVTQMGQEVILRCVPISNHLYFYWYRQILGQKVEFLVSFYNNEISEKSEIFDDQFSVERPDGSNFTLKIRSTKLEDSAMYFCALSQGRGEVEAFFGQGTRLTVV.